This TCR beta chain was recovered during a study of T-cell reconstitution after alpha-beta-depleted transplantation in children. Unique molecular identifiers were used in preparing the TCRbeta library. Using its own MiXCR run on the PCR reads, TCRdb lists one record per CDR3 protein. The sample contains about 540,000 distinct CDR3 sequences, about a sixth of which appear only once. This TCR came from a human donor who donated a stem cell graft to a child with acute lymphoblastic leukemia. Specimen: PBMCs from the stem cell graft donor, collected from the stem cell graft.

The CDR3 loop is CSVDGRMETQYF. In DNA form, the CDR3 reads TGCAGCGTTGACGGTAGAATGGAGACCCAGTACTTC. The genes are TRBV29-1 and TRBJ2-5; D remains ambiguous. V shed 3 bases and J shed 5 bases, with 10 bases lying between them. Germline CDR1 and CDR2: SQVTM and ANQGSEA. The CDR3 loop spans 12 amino acids.